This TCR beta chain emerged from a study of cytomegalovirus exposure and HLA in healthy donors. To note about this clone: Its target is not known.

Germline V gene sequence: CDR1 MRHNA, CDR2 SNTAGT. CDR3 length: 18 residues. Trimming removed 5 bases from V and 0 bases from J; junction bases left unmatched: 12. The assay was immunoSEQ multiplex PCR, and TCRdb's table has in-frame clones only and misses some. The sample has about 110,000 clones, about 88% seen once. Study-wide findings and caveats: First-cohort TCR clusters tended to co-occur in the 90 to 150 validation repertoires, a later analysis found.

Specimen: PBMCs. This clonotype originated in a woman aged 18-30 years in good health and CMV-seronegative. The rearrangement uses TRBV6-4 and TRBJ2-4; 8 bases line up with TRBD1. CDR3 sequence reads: CASSKDRVGDLAKNIQYF. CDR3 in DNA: TGTGCCAGCAGTAAGGACAGGGTGGGGGATCTAGCCAAAAACATTCAGTACTTC.